One and the same sample provided the 6 T cell receptor beta chains below, sequenced in a study of T cells in Graves' hyperthyroidism and ophthalmopathy. Amplification targeted TCR beta CDR3 regions from RNA transcripts. First-round RT-PCR targeting the TCR CDR3 was performed with the HTBI primer set. TCRdb independently ran MiXCR on the multiplex PCR reads; one entry per CDR3 protein. This sample yields about 400,000 distinct CDR3 sequences, of which 20% to 25% are seen a single time; over 70% belongs to the top ten. Input material: blood. These receptors all come from a man between 45 and 60 years old with Graves' hyperthyroidism.

This clonotype was counted between two and nine times. The J gene is TRBJ2-2, the V gene TRBV2, with 9 bases aligning to TRBD1. Looked up from germline, CDR1 is SNHLY and CDR2 is FYNNEI. Trimming at V came to 6 bases and at J to 5 bases, leaving 4 bases not matched to a gene. This CDR3 is built from 14 residues. The CDR3, as DNA: TGTGCCAGCAGGGGACAGGGTATAACCGGGGAGCTGTTTTTT. It specifies CASRGQGITGELFF. Filled out from reference TRBV2 and TRBJ2-2, the complete variable domain reads EPEVTQTPSHQVTQMGQEVILRCVPISNHLYFYWYRQILGQKVEFLVSFYNNEISEKSEIFDDQFSVERPDGSNFTLKIRSTKLEDSAMYFCASRGQGITGELFFGEGSRLTVL.

Regarding this clonotype: A read error may explain this, as a much larger clone is one base away. This sequence joins TRBV7-3 and TRBJ2-1; D possibly corresponds to TRBD1 (6 bases). The CDR3 is made up of 16 amino acids. The germline V and J ends were trimmed by 5 bases and 4 bases, with 18 bases remaining between them. The V gene's germline CDR1 is SGHTA and CDR2 FQGTGA. The CDR3 sequence: CASSRTEGLDYNEQFF. CDR3 nucleotide sequence: TGTGCCAGCAGCAGGACAGAAGGACTGGATTACAATGAGCAGTTCTTC.

This clonotype was counted between two and nine times. The rearrangement links TRBV18 to TRBJ1-2; 7 bases match TRBD1. This CDR3 comprises 15 residues. The V gene's germline CDR1 is KGHSH and CDR2 LQKENI. V lost 5 bases and J lost 3; bases outside the gene matches: 9. The CDR3 nucleotides are TGTGCCAGCTCAATCGGGACAGCCGTTGACTATGGCTACACCTTC. Amino acid sequence: CASSIGTAVDYGYTF.

This clonotype came up a few times. The chain combines TRBV2 with TRBJ2-3; no clear D gene. V was cut by 8 bases and J by 4 bases, with 10 bases left in between. The CDR3 runs 12 residues. Germline V lookup: CDR1 SNHLY, CDR2 FYNNEI. CDR3: CASLTPPDTQYF. The CDR3 DNA reads as TGTGCCAGCTTGACTCCCCCAGATACGCAGTATTTT.

This clonotype was seen a few times. The gene calls are TRBV6-4 and TRBJ2-7; 15 bases match TRBD2. CDR1 is MRHNA, CDR2 SNTAGT, per germline. The CDR3 has 17 residues. Losses at the gene ends were 6 bases for V and 1 base for J; bases not matched to a gene: 7. CDR3 residues: CASSSGLAGGPSYEQYF. The DNA of the CDR3 is TGTGCCAGCAGCTCAGGACTAGCGGGAGGGCCTTCCTACGAGCAGTACTTC.

This clonotype has only a few counts. The chain carries TRBV6-2 or TRBV6-3 and TRBJ2-1; 7 nucleotides match TRBD1. The germline V gene has CDR1 MNHEY and CDR2 SVGEGT. The CDR3 has 14 amino acids. After removal of 2 bases from V and 3 bases from J, the junction contained 1 base not matched to a gene. CDR3 in DNA: TGTGCCAGCAGTTACCAGGGGGACTACAATGAGCAGTTCTTC. Translated: CASSYQGDYNEQFF.